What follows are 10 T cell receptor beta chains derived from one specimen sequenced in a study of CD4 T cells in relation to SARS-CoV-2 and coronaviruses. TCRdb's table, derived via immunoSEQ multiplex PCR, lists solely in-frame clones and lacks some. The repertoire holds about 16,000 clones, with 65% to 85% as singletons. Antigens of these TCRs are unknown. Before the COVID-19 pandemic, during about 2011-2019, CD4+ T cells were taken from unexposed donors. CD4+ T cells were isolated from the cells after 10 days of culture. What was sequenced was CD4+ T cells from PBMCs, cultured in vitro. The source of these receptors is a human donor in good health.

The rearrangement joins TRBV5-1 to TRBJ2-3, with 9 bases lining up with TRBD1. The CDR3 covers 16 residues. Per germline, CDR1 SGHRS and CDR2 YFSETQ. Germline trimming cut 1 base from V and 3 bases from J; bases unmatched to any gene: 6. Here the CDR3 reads CASSLSGTGKTDTQYF. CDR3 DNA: TGCGCCAGCAGCTTGAGCGGGACAGGGAAAACAGATACGCAGTATTTT.

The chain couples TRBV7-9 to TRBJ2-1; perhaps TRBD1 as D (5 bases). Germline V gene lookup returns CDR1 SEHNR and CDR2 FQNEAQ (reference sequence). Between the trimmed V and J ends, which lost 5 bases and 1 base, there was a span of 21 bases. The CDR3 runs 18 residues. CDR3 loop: CASSITTQRQTSYNEQFF. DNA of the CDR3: TGTGCCAGCAGCATCACTACACAAAGACAGACATCCTACAATGAGCAGTTCTTC.

The CDR3 loop reads CASSLERGPGNTEAFF. CDR3 DNA: TGCGCCAGCAGCTTGGAACGGGGGCCGGGGAACACTGAAGCTTTCTTT. This chain links TRBV5-1 with TRBJ1-1, with D possibly TRBD1 on 6 matching bases. The germline V gene has CDR1 SGHRS and CDR2 YFSETQ. Deletions cut 0 bases from V and 1 base from J, with 13 bases between. This CDR3 spans 16 amino acids.

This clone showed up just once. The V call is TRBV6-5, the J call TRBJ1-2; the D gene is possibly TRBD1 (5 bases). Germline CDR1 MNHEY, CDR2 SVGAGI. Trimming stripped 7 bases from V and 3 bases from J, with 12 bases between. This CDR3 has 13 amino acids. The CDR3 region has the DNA TGTGCCAGCATGCAGGGAGGATACTATGGCTACACCTTC. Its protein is CASMQGGYYGYTF.

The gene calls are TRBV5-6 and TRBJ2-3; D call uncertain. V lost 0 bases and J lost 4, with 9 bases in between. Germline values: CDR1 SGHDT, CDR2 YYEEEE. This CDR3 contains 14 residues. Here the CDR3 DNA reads TGTGCCAGCAGCTTGGCCGCATTTGCAGATACGCAGTATTTT. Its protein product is CASSLAAFADTQYF.

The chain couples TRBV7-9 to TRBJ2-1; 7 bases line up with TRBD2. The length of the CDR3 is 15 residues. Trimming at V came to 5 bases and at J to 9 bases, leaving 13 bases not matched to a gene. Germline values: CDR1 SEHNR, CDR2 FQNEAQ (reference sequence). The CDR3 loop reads CASSHTARELSEQFF. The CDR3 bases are TGTGCCAGCAGCCACACCGCGCGGGAGTTAAGTGAGCAGTTCTTC.

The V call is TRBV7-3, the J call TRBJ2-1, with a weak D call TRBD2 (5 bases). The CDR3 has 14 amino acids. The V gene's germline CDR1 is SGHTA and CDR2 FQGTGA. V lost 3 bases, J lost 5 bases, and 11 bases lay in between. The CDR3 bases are TGTGCCAGCAGCTTGAGTGTCGGGAACAATGAGCAGTTCTTC. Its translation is CASSLSVGNNEQFF.

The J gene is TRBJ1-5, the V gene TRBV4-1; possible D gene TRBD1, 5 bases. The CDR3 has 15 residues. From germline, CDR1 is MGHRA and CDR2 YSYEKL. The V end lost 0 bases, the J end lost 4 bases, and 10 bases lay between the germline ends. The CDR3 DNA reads TGCGCCAGCAGCCAAGATGGGAAGGGGAATCAGCCCCAGCATTTT. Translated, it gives CASSQDGKGNQPQHF.

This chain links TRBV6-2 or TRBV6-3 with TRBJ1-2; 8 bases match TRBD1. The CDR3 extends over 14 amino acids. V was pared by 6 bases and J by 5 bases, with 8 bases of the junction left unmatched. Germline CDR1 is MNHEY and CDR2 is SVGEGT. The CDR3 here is CASSDQGAGYGYTF. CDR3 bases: TGTGCCAGCAGCGACCAGGGGGCCGGGTATGGCTACACCTTC.

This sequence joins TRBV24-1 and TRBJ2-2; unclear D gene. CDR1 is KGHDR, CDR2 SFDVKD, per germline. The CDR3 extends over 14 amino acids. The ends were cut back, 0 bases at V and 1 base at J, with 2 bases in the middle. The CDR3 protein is CATSDLVNTGELFF. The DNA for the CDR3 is TGTGCCACCAGTGATTTGGTGAACACCGGGGAGCTGTTTTTT.